The 2 T cell receptor beta chains presented below share a single source sample, sequenced in a study of blood T cell repertoires in COVID-19 (TCRdb year 2020). Library prep was done by the immunoSEQ multiplex PCR assay. TCRdb's version of the immuneACCESS table is confined to in-frame rearrangements and falls short of the full clone set. An unresolved V gene accounts for under half of the shortfall where checked; the remainder is of unknown origin. The sample table holds tens of thousands of clones, of which 82% were seen once. Roughly 15% of the sample rests with the top ten. Sequencing used peripheral blood. The receptors here all came from a man aged 80 or over with active COVID-19.

The table lists this clone with a count of one. The chain uses TRBV7-9 and TRBJ1-3, with TRBD1 as a possible D gene (5 bases). The CDR3 sequence is 14 residues long. V gave up 5 bases and J gave up 8 bases, with 16 bases separating them. Per germline, CDR1 SEHNR and CDR2 FQNEAQ (reference sequence). The DNA of the CDR3 is TGTGCCAGCAGCCCCATCCTGGGGCCAGACACCATATATTTT. Translating it yields CASSPILGPDTIYF.

This sequence joins TRBV2 and TRBJ1-2, with D unresolved. The CDR3 totals 12 residues. V was clipped by 3 bases and J by 3 bases, with 5 bases between them. Germline CDR1 reads SNHLY; CDR2 reads FYNNEI. The CDR3 sequence: CASSESDYGYTF. DNA for the CDR3: TGTGCCAGCAGTGAGTCAGACTATGGCTACACCTTC.